These T cell receptor beta chains were read from a single sample in a study of T-cell memory formation after mild COVID-19. TCRdb re-called the 5' RACE reads with MiXCR, one entry per CDR3 protein. The data contain roughly 180,000 distinct CDR3 sequences, approximately 18% of them singletons. The sample was PBMCs or a T cell subset sorted from them (not recorded which). Receptors were obtained from a man aged 18 to 29 who had mild COVID-19 (a few samples of this study predate the infection). Cell type and time point are not known. The CDR3 runs from the conserved cysteine through the conserved F or W. The D gene is left open where the match is weak. Size tells how often a clone was seen (once, few, many) or the class of an expanded clone, and some rows leave it out.

DNA: TGTGCCAGCAGGGCAGGCGTTTCATCTAGCACAGATACGCAGTATTTT; CDR3: CASRAGVSSSTDTQYF; J: TRBJ2-3; size: NA; D: NA; V: TRBV12-3/TRBV12-4
DNA: TGCGCCAGCAGCTTGGGGGAGGCAAGGGGAGAGCAGTACTTC; CDR3: CASSLGEARGEQYF; J: TRBJ2-7; size: few; D: NA; V: TRBV5-1
DNA: TGTGCCAGCAGCTTAGACAGGACCTATGGCTACACCTTC; CDR3: CASSLDRTYGYTF; J: TRBJ1-2; size: NA; D: NA; V: TRBV7-2
DNA: TGCGCCAGCAGCCGACAGGGCGCCCCAGATACGCAGTATTTT; CDR3: CASSRQGAPDTQYF; J: TRBJ2-3; size: NA; D: TRBD1; V: TRBV5-1
DNA: TGTGCCAGCAGCCCTCAAGCCGGACAGGGGGAGTTCTTC; CDR3: CASSPQAGQGEFF; J: TRBJ2-1; size: NA; D: TRBD1; V: TRBV7-8
DNA: TGTGCCAGCAGCTCCCAGTCGGTTTCGACTGAAGCTTTCTTT; CDR3: CASSSQSVSTEAFF; J: TRBJ1-1; size: few; D: NA; V: TRBV7-2
DNA: TGCGCCAGCAGCTTGGTAGCCGCTGGGGCCAACGTCCTGACTTTC; CDR3: CASSLVAAGANVLTF; J: TRBJ2-6; size: NA; D: NA; V: TRBV5-1
DNA: TGTGCCAGCAGCCAAGCTTCGGCGGATACGCAGTATTTT; CDR3: CASSQASADTQYF; J: TRBJ2-3; size: NA; D: NA; V: TRBV11-1
DNA: TGTGCCAGCAGCTTAGCCAAGGAACCAAATGAAAAACTGTTTTTT; CDR3: CASSLAKEPNEKLFF; J: TRBJ1-4; size: many; D: NA; V: TRBV7-3
DNA: TGTGCCAGCAGCTTAGATTACGTGCTAGTCAATGAGCAGTTCTTC; CDR3: CASSLDYVLVNEQFF; J: TRBJ2-1; size: NA; D: NA; V: TRBV11-2
DNA: TGTGCCATCAGTCGGACAGGGGAGCCCGGGGAGCTGTTTTTT; CDR3: CAISRTGEPGELFF; J: TRBJ2-2; size: NA; D: TRBD1; V: TRBV10-3
DNA: TGTGCCAGCAGCACTACTAGCGGGGGGATCAATGAGCAGTTCTTC; CDR3: CASSTTSGGINEQFF; J: TRBJ2-1; size: few; D: TRBD2; V: TRBV11-2
DNA: TGTGCCAGCAGCCAAGATGGATTCCGGTCGGCAGATACGCAGTATTTT; CDR3: CASSQDGFRSADTQYF; J: TRBJ2-3; size: many; D: NA; V: TRBV4-2
DNA: TGTGCCACCAGCAGAGATCCTCGGGCAGATACGCAGTATTTT; CDR3: CATSRDPRADTQYF; J: TRBJ2-3; size: few; D: NA; V: TRBV15
DNA: TGTGCCTGGAGTATAGGTTCCGAGGGGTTTAGGGGCTACACCTTC; CDR3: CAWSIGSEGFRGYTF; J: TRBJ1-2; size: few; D: NA; V: TRBV30
DNA: TGTGCCACCAGCAGCGGGCTAGGACAGAGAAATCAGCCCCAGCATTTT; CDR3: CATSSGLGQRNQPQHF; J: TRBJ1-5; size: NA; D: NA; V: TRBV15
DNA: TGCGCCAGCAGTCAACCCCCGGACGGGGATTGGCACACCGGGGAGCTGTTTTTT; CDR3: CASSQPPDGDWHTGELFF; J: TRBJ2-2; size: few; D: NA; V: TRBV23-1
DNA: TGTGCCAGCAGCCAAGATCTGTGGGGCGGCTACGAGCAGTACTTC; CDR3: CASSQDLWGGYEQYF; J: TRBJ2-7; size: NA; D: NA; V: TRBV4-2
DNA: TGTGCCAGCAGCTTAGCGCCGGATCAGCCCCAGCATTTT; CDR3: CASSLAPDQPQHF; J: TRBJ1-5; size: many; D: NA; V: TRBV7-2
DNA: TGCGCCAGCAGCTTTGCGGGAGAGGGTGAGCAGTTCTTC; CDR3: CASSFAGEGEQFF; J: TRBJ2-1; size: few; D: TRBD2; V: TRBV5-1
DNA: TGTGCCAGCAGTTACGGCGGGACGGCGCAGTTCTTC; CDR3: CASSYGGTAQFF; J: TRBJ2-1; size: NA; D: NA; V: TRBV6-6
DNA: TGTGCCAGCACTCTAGGGGGCTATAGCAATCAGCCCCAGCATTTT; CDR3: CASTLGGYSNQPQHF; J: TRBJ1-5; size: NA; D: TRBD1; V: TRBV28
DNA: TGTGCCAGCAGTCGTAGGGGAACAGGGGGATCACCCCTCCACTTT; CDR3: CASSRRGTGGSPLHF; J: TRBJ1-6; size: NA; D: TRBD1; V: TRBV6-5
DNA: TGTGCCAGCACCCAGGCGAACACCGGGGAGCTGTTTTTT; CDR3: CASTQANTGELFF; J: TRBJ2-2; size: NA; D: NA; V: TRBV6-2/TRBV6-3
DNA: TGTGCCAGCAGCTTAGGGGCGCCCCAGTACTTC; CDR3: CASSLGAPQYF; J: TRBJ2-5; size: few; D: NA; V: TRBV7-2
DNA: TGTGCCAGCCGGCAGGGAGTAAACGAGCAGTACTTC; CDR3: CASRQGVNEQYF; J: TRBJ2-7; size: NA; D: NA; V: TRBV3-1
DNA: TGCGCCAGCAGCACCTCATACAGAGATGAGACCCAGTACTTC; CDR3: CASSTSYRDETQYF; J: TRBJ2-5; size: many; D: NA; V: TRBV5-1
DNA: TGTGCCAGCAGCTCTAGTCAGCAAGAGACCCAGTACTTC; CDR3: CASSSSQQETQYF; J: TRBJ2-5; size: NA; D: NA; V: TRBV7-3
DNA: TGTGCCGGCAGCTCGACGACGGGCTCCTACGAGCAGTACTTC; CDR3: CAGSSTTGSYEQYF; J: TRBJ2-7; size: few; D: NA; V: TRBV7-9
DNA: TGTGCCAGCAGTCCTCTCTGGGGCAGCGCGAAGACCCAGTACTTC; CDR3: CASSPLWGSAKTQYF; J: TRBJ2-5; size: NA; D: NA; V: TRBV7-2
DNA: TGTGCCAGCAGCTTTGGGGGTGGCCAGCCCCAGCATTTT; CDR3: CASSFGGGQPQHF; J: TRBJ1-5; size: many; D: NA; V: TRBV7-2
DNA: TGTGCCAGCAGTTACGGGGCAGGGGTCGAGACCCAGTACTTC; CDR3: CASSYGAGVETQYF; J: TRBJ2-5; size: NA; D: NA; V: TRBV6-6
DNA: TGTGCCACCAGACCGCCGGCGGTCGGTGGCACTGAAGCTTTCTTT; CDR3: CATRPPAVGGTEAFF; J: TRBJ1-1; size: NA; D: NA; V: TRBV18
DNA: TGCAGCGTTAGACAGGGGGTGACTCAGCCCCAGCATTTT; CDR3: CSVRQGVTQPQHF; J: TRBJ1-5; size: NA; D: TRBD1; V: TRBV29-1
DNA: TGCAGTGCTAGTGAGCAGGCCCCCACAGATACGCAGTATTTT; CDR3: CSASEQAPTDTQYF; J: TRBJ2-3; size: NA; D: NA; V: TRBV20-1
DNA: TGCAGTGCTAGAGATAGTCAGGGCGGGACAGATACGCAGTATTTT; CDR3: CSARDSQGGTDTQYF; J: TRBJ2-3; size: few; D: NA; V: TRBV20-1
DNA: TGTGCCAGCAGCTTAAGCGGCTCCCTGCCGCAGTTCTTC; CDR3: CASSLSGSLPQFF; J: TRBJ2-1; size: NA; D: NA; V: TRBV7-2
DNA: TGTGCCAGCTCACGGCGGGGCGACTATAATTCACCCCTCCACTTT; CDR3: CASSRRGDYNSPLHF; J: TRBJ1-6; size: NA; D: NA; V: TRBV18
DNA: TGTGCCAGCAGACCCGGGACCCATCTAACTCAGACCCAGTACTTC; CDR3: CASRPGTHLTQTQYF; J: TRBJ2-5; size: NA; D: NA; V: TRBV2
DNA: TGTGCCAGCAGTTTAGTGCCGGACAACACTGAAGCTTTCTTT; CDR3: CASSLVPDNTEAFF; J: TRBJ1-1; size: NA; D: NA; V: TRBV12-3/TRBV12-4
DNA: TGCAGTGCTAGAGAGTGGGGTAGAAACGGCTACACCTTC; CDR3: CSAREWGRNGYTF; J: TRBJ1-2; size: NA; D: NA; V: TRBV20-1
DNA: TGTGCCAATGGGGGTACAGATACGCAGTATTTT; CDR3: CANGGTDTQYF; J: TRBJ2-3; size: many; D: NA; V: TRBV2
DNA: TGTGCCAGCAGTTTCGGCAGGGCGGTCGGGGAGCTGTTTTTT; CDR3: CASSFGRAVGELFF; J: TRBJ2-2; size: few; D: NA; V: TRBV12-3/TRBV12-4
DNA: TGTGCCAGCCTAAGAGGAGACAGGAGGGATACGCAGTATTTT; CDR3: CASLRGDRRDTQYF; J: TRBJ2-3; size: NA; D: NA; V: TRBV21-1
DNA: TGTGCCAGCAGCCAAGATCAGGATCAGCCCCAGCATTTT; CDR3: CASSQDQDQPQHF; J: TRBJ1-5; size: few; D: NA; V: TRBV4-2
DNA: TGTGCCAGCAGCCCCGACGGGGGTTACAATGAGCAGTTCTTC; CDR3: CASSPDGGYNEQFF; J: TRBJ2-1; size: NA; D: NA; V: TRBV9
DNA: TGTGCGAGTGACCTTTCAGGTTCACCCCTCCACTTT; CDR3: CASDLSGSPLHF; J: TRBJ1-6; size: NA; D: NA; V: TRBV12-3/TRBV12-4
DNA: TGTGCCAGCAGACAAGGGGGTCAGACTGAAGCTTTCTTT; CDR3: CASRQGGQTEAFF; J: TRBJ1-1; size: few; D: NA; V: TRBV28
DNA: TGTGCCAGCAGTTTCCAGGGGGCGGTCGGCTACACCTTC; CDR3: CASSFQGAVGYTF; J: TRBJ1-2; size: NA; D: TRBD1; V: TRBV12-3/TRBV12-4
DNA: TGCGCCAGCAGACGGGGGGGGGTTACCCCTGAAGCTTTCTTT; CDR3: CASRRGGVTPEAFF; J: TRBJ1-1; size: NA; D: NA; V: TRBV5-1
DNA: TGTGCCAGCAGTTACAGGGCAGCGAACACCGGGGAGCTGTTTTTT; CDR3: CASSYRAANTGELFF; J: TRBJ2-2; size: NA; D: NA; V: TRBV6-6
DNA: TGTGCCAGCAGCTTCGGGACAGGGGGGAATGAGCAGTTCTTC; CDR3: CASSFGTGGNEQFF; J: TRBJ2-1; size: NA; D: TRBD1; V: TRBV7-9
DNA: TGTGCCAGCTCACCAGATAGCAGCCGACATGGCTACACCTTC; CDR3: CASSPDSSRHGYTF; J: TRBJ1-2; size: few; D: NA; V: TRBV18